The entry that follows covers one T cell receptor beta chain sequence. This entry comes from a study of monozygotic twins with cystic fibrosis. The CDR3 contains 13 residues. V lost 8 bases and J lost 4, with 9 bases in between. Germline V CDR1 and CDR2: LNHDA, SQIVND (reference sequence). Some clones are missing from TCRdb's copy, which holds only in-frame ones; the method was immunoSEQ multiplex PCR. The sample comprises approximately 20,000 clones, about 90% of which are singletons, and 1.6% rests with the top ten. Sequencing used blood. The chain links TRBV19 to TRBJ2-6; D is possibly TRBD1 (6 bases). The clonotype comes from a girl aged 2-15 years with cystic fibrosis. CDR3 sequence: CASAGQGANVLTF. As DNA, the CDR3 is TGTGCCAGTGCAGGACAGGGGGCCAACGTCCTGACTTTC.